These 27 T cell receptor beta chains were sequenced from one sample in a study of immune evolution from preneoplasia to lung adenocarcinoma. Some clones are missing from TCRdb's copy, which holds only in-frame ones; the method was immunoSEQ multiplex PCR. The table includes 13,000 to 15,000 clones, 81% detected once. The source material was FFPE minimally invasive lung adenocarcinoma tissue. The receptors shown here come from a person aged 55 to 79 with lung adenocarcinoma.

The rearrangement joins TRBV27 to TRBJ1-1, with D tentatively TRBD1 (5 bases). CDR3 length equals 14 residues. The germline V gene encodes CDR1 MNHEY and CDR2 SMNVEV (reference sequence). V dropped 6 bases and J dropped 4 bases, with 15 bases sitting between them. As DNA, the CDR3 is TGTGCCAGCAGACGAACGTTCGGGGGCACTGAAGCTTTCTTT. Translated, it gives CASRRTFGGTEAFF.

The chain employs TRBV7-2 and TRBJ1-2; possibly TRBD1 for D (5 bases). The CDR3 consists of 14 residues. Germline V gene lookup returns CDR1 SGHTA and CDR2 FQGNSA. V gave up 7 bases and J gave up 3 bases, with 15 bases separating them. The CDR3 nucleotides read TGTGCCAGCACTCGCCCAGGGCAGGACTATGGCTACACCTTC. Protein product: CASTRPGQDYGYTF.

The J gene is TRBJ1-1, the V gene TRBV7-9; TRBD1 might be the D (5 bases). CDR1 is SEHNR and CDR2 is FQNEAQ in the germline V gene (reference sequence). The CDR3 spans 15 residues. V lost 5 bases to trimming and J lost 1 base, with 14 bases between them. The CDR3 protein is CASSLGAVENTEAFF. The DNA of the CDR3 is TGTGCCAGCAGCCTAGGGGCGGTCGAGAACACTGAAGCTTTCTTT.

CDR3 sequence: CASSVRTDTQYF. As DNA, the CDR3 is TGTGCCAGCAGCGTAAGGACAGATACGCAGTATTTT. This rearrangement joins TRBV9 to TRBJ2-3; D unresolved. This CDR3 is 12 amino acids long. The V gene's germline CDR1 is SGDLS and CDR2 YYNGEE. V was clipped by 1 base and J by 3 bases, with 3 bases between them.

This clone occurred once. Here the CDR3 reads CASSPDGDYGYTF. CDR3 coding DNA: TGTGCCAGCAGTCCCGACGGGGACTATGGCTACACCTTC. The chain has TRBV28 and TRBJ1-2, with unresolved D. Germline assignment: CDR1 MDHEN and CDR2 SYDVKM. Trimming took 5 bases from V and 3 from J, leaving 10 bases between them. The CDR3 is 13 amino acids.

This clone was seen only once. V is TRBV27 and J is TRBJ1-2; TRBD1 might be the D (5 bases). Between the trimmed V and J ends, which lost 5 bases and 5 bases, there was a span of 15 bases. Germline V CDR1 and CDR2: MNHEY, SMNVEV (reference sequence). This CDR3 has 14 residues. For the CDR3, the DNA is TGTGCCAGCAGTCCCCCGGGGGGATTTTATGGCTACACCTTC. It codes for CASSPPGGFYGYTF.

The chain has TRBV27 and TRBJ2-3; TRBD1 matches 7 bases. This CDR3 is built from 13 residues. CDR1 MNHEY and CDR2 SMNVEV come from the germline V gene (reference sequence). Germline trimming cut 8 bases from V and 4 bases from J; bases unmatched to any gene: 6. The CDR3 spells CASGTTGADTQYF. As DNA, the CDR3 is TGTGCCAGCGGAACTACAGGGGCAGATACGCAGTATTTT.

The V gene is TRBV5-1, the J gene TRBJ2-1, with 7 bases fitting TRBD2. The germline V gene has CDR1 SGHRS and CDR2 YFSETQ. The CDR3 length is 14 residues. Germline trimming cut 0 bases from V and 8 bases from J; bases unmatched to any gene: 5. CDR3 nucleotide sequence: TGCGCCAGCAGCTTGGAACCAGGGAGGGATGAGCAGTTCTTC. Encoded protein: CASSLEPGRDEQFF.

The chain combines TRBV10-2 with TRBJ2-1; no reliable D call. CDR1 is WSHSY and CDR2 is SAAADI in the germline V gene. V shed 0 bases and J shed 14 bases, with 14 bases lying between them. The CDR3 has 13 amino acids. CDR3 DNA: TGCGCCAGCAGTGAGTCCGAATCGGCTAGAAAGTTCTTC. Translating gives CASSESESARKFF.

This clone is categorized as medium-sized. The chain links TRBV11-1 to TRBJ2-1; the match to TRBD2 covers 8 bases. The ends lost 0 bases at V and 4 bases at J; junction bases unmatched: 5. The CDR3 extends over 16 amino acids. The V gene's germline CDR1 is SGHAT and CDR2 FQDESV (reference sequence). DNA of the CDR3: TGTGCCAGCAGCTTAGCTCCGGGACTAGAATACAATGAGCAGTTCTTC. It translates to CASSLAPGLEYNEQFF.

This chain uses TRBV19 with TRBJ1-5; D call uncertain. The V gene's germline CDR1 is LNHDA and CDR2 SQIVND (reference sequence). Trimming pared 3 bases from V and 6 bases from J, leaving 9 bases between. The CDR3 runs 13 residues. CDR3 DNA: TGTGCCAGTAGTATGGATGGAGCTCAGCCCCAGCATTTT. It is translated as CASSMDGAQPQHF.

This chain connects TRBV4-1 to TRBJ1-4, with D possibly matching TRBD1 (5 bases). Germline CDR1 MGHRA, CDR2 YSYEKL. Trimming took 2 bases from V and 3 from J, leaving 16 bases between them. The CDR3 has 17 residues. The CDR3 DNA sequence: TGCGCCAGCAGCCAAATAGGACTCCGGGGACCTAATGAAAAACTGTTTTTT. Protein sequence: CASSQIGLRGPNEKLFF.

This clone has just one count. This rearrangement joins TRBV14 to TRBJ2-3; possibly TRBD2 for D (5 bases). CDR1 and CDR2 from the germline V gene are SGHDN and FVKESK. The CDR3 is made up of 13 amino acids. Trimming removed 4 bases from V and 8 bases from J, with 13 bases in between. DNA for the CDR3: TGTGCCAGCAGCCCCAGGAGGCAAGGTACGCAGTATTTT. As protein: CASSPRRQGTQYF.

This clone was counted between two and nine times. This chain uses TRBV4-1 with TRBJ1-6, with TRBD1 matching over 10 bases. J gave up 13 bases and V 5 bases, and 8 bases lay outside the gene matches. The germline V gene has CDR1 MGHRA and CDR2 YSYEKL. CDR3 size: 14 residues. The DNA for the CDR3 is TGCGCCAGCAGCGGCCGGGACAGGGGCTCCCCCCTCCACTTT. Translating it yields CASSGRDRGSPLHF.

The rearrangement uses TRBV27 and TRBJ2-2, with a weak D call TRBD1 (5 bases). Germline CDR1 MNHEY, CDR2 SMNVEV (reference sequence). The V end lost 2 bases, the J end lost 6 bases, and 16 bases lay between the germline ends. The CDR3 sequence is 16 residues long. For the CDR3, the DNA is TGTGCCAGCAGTTTAGGCAGGGTCTTCGTAGCCGGGGAGCTGTTTTTT. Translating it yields CASSLGRVFVAGELFF.

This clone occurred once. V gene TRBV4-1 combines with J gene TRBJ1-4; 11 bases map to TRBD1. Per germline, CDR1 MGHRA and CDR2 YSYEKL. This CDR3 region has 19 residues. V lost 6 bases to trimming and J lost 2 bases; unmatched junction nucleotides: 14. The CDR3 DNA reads TGCGCCAGCAGGCAGTGGACAGGGGGCGCCCCTTTGACTAATGAAAAACTGTTTTTT. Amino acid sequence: CASRQWTGGAPLTNEKLFF.

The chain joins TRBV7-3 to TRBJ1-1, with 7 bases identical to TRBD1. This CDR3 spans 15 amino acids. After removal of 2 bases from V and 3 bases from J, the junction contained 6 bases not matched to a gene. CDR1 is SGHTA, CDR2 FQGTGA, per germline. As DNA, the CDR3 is TGTGCCAGCAGCTTATCTGGCAGGGGGGACACTGAAGCTTTCTTT. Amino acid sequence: CASSLSGRGDTEAFF.

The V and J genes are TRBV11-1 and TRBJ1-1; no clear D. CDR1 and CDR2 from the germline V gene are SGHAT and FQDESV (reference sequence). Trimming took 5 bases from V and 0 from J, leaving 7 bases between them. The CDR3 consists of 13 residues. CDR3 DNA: TGTGCCAGCAGCCGACGGATGAACACTGAAGCTTTCTTT. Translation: CASSRRMNTEAFF.

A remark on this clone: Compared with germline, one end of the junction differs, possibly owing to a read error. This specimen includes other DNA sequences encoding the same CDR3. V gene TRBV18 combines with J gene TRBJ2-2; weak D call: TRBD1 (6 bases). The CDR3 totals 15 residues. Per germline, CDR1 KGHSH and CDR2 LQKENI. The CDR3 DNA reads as TGTGCCAGCTCGCCACCGGTCAGGGGTACCGGGGAGCTGTTTTTT. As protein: CASSPPVRGTGELFF.

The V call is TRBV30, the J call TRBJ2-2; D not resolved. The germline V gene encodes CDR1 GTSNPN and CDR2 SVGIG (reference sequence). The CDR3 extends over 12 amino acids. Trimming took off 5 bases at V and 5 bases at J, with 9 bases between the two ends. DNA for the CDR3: TGTGCCTGGGCAGACCAGACCGGGGAGCTGTTTTTT. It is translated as CAWADQTGELFF.

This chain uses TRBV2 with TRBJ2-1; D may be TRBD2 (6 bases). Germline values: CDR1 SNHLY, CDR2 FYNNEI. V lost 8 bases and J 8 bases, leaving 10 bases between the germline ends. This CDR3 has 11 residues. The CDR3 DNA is TGTGCCAGCGTCACGGGGGATGAGCAGTTCTTC. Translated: CASVTGDEQFF. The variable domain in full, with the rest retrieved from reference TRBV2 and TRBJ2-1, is EPEVTQTPSHQVTQMGQEVILRCVPISNHLYFYWYRQILGQKVEFLVSFYNNEISEKSEIFDDQFSVERPDGSNFTLKIRSTKLEDSAMYFCASVTGDEQFFGPGTRLTVL.

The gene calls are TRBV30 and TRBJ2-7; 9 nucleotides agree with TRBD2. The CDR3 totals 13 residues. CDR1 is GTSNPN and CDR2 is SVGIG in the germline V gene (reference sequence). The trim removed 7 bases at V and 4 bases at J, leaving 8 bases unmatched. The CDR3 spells CAYSGGRKYEQYF. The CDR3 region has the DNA TGTGCCTATAGCGGGGGCCGAAAGTACGAGCAGTACTTC.

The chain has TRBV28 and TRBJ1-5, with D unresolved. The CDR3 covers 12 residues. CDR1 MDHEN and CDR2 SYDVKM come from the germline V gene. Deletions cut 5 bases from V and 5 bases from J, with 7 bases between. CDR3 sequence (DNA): TGTGCCAGCAGTATAGTCGATCAGCCCCAGCATTTT. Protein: CASSIVDQPQHF.

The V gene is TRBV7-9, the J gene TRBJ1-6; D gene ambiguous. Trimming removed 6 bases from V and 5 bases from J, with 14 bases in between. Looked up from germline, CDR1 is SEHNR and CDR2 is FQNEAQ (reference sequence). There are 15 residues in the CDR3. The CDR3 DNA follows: TGTGCCAGCAGTTCCGGGCCAACAAATAATTCACCCCTCCACTTT. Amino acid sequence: CASSSGPTNNSPLHF.

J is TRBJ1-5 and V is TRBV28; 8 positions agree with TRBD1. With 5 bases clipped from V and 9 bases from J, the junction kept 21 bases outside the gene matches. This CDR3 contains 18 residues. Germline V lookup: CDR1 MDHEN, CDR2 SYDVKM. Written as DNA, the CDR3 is TGTGCCAGCAGTGTAATAACCGGGACAGGCCGGCGTTTTCTGCCCCAGCATTTT. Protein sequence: CASSVITGTGRRFLPQHF. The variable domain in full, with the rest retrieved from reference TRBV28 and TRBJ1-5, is DVKVTQSSRYLVKRTGEKVFLECVQDMDHENMFWYRQDPGLGLRLIYFSYDVKMKEKGDIPEGYSVSREKKERFSLILESASTNQTSMYLCASSVITGTGRRFLPQHFGDGTRLSIL.

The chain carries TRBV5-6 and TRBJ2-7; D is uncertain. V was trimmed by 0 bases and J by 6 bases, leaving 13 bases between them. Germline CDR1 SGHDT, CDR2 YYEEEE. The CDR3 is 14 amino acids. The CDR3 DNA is TGTGCCAGCAGCTTGGCAGGTAGGCCGTCCGAGCAGTACTTC. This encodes CASSLAGRPSEQYF. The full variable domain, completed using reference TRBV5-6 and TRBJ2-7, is DAGVTQSPTHLIKTRGQQVTLRCSPKSGHDTVSWYQQALGQGPQFIFQYYEEEERQRGNFPDRFSGHQFPNYSSELNVNALLLGDSALYLCASSLAGRPSEQYFGPGTRLTVT.

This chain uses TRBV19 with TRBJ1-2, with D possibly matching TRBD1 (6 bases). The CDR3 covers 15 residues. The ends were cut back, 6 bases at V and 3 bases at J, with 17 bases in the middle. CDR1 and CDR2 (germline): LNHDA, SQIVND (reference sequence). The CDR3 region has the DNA TGTGCCAGTAGCCCGACAGGAATCGACGACTATGGCTACACCTTC. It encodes CASSPTGIDDYGYTF. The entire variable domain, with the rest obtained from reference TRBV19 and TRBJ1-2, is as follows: DGGITQSPKYLFRKEGQNVTLSCEQNLNHDAMYWYRQDPGQGLRLIYYSQIVNDFQKGDIAEGYSVSREKKESFPLTVTSAQKNPTAFYLCASSPTGIDDYGYTFGSGTRLTVV.